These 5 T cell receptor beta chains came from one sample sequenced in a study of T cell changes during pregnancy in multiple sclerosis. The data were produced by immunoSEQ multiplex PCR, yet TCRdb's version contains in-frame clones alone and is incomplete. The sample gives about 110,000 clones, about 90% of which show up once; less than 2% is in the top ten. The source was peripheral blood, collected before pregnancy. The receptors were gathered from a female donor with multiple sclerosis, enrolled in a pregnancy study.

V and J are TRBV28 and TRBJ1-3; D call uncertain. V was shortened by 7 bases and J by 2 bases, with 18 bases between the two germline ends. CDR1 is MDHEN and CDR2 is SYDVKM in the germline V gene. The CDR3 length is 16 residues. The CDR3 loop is CASTPSPRGTGNTIYF. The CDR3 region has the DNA TGTGCCAGCACCCCCTCACCCCGGGGTACTGGAAACACCATATATTTT.

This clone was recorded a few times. Here the CDR3 reads CASRKLAGGQGTQYF. CDR3 DNA sequence: TGTGCCAGTAGAAAACTAGCGGGGGGGCAAGGTACGCAGTATTTT. V usage is TRBV19 and J usage is TRBJ2-3; 13 nucleotides match TRBD2. After removal of 6 bases from V and 8 bases from J, the junction contained 8 bases not matched to a gene. Looked up from germline, CDR1 is LNHDA and CDR2 is SQIVND (reference sequence). This CDR3 comprises 15 residues.

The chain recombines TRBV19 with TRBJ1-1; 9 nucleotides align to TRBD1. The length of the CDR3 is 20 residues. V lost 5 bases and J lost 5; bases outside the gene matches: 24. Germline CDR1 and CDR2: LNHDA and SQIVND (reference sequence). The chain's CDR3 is CASSVGQGKRGDGGRTEAFF. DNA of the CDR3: TGTGCCAGTAGTGTCGGACAGGGGAAGAGGGGGGATGGTGGTCGTACTGAAGCTTTCTTT.

CDR3 residues: CASSLTPWAGRDTEAFF. The CDR3 DNA is TGTGCCAGCAGCTTGACGCCTTGGGCTGGGCGGGACACTGAAGCTTTCTTT. The chain is built from TRBV5-4 and TRBJ1-1, with D hard to call. This CDR3 has 17 amino acids. V was trimmed by 1 base and J by 3 bases, leaving 19 bases between them. Germline loops: CDR1 SGHNT, CDR2 YYREEE (reference sequence). The full variable domain, in which reference TRBV5-4 and TRBJ1-1 provide the parts outside the CDR3, is ETGVTQSPTHLIKTRGQQVTLRCSSQSGHNTVSWYQQALGQGPQFIFQYYREEENGRGNFPPRFSGLQFPNYSSELNVNALELDDSALYLCASSLTPWAGRDTEAFFGQGTRLTVV.

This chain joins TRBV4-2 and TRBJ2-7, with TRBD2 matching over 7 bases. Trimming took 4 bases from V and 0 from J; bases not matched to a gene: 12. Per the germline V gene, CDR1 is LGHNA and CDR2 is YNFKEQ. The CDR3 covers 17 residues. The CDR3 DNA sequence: TGTGCCAGCAGCCTCCGGGTGGGGGGGGGAATCTCCTACGAGCAGTACTTC. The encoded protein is CASSLRVGGGISYEQYF.